What follows are 19 T cell receptor beta chains derived from one specimen sequenced in a study of tumor-infiltrating lymphocytes in primary liver carcinoma. The investigators made TCR beta cDNA from approximately 510 ng total RNA, using a constant-region primer. Researchers made the TCR beta libraries by running three nested multiplex PCR rounds with slightly modified ARM-PCR. Amplification in the first two PCR rounds was performed using TRBV1-TRBV30 forward primers and a C-beta reverse primer for about 10 cycles each. TCRdb re-analysed the multiplex PCR reads in MiXCR, keeping a single row per CDR3 protein. The sample lists 65,000 to 80,000 distinct CDR3 sequences, approximately 70% occurring once. DNA and RNA were both co-extracted from 20-30 mg of bulk tissue that had not been sorted. The specimen was liver tumor tissue from sampling region 4. This sample's subset: tumor region T4, right-lateral pole. Receptors were obtained from a man aged 40-50 years with primary liver carcinoma and hepatitis B virus infection.

Comments on this clonotype: At one end the junction does not follow the germline gene, possibly because of a read error. The V call is TRBV4-1, the J call TRBJ2-3; the match to TRBD1 covers 7 bases. CDR3 size: 15 residues. CDR1 and CDR2 (germline): MGHRA, YSYEKL. Written as DNA, the CDR3 is TGCTCCAGCAGCCAAAGCGGCCAAGGGACAGATGCGCAGTATTTT. It encodes CSSSQSGQGTDAQYF.

Of note for this clonotype: The final CDR3 position lacks the conserved phenylalanine or tryptophan, pointing to a likely read error. It is unclear where the CDR3 begins or ends on the DNA, so no DNA is shown, and the CDR3 is as TCRdb lists it. The chain combines TRBV11-2 with TRBJ2-3; TRBD2, the table's D call, was not compared with the DNA. From germline, CDR1 is SGHAT and CDR2 FQNNGV. The CDR3 extends over 14 residues, inclusive of both ends. This CDR3 reads CAGGAREPADALYL.

On this clonotype: An end of the junction differs from the germline gene, which may be a read error. This chain links TRBV11-2 with TRBJ2-7; tentatively, D is TRBD2 (5 bases). There are 14 residues in the CDR3. Germline CDR1 and CDR2: SGHAT and FQNNGV. The CDR3 sequence is CASGSAGIEYVQYF. The CDR3 DNA follows: TGTGCCAGCGGTTCAGCCGGGATAGAATACGTGCAGTACTTC.

About this clonotype: One end of the junction fails to match germline, which may point to a read error. The V gene is TRBV19, the J gene TRBJ1-2; D not resolved. The CDR3 contains 14 residues. CDR1 and CDR2 from the germline V gene are LNHDA and SQIVND (reference sequence). CDR3 residues: CVSSMMELADGYTF. CDR3 bases: TGTGTCAGTAGTATGATGGAACTGGCTGATGGCTACACCTTC.

The chain carries TRBV10-2 and TRBJ2-1, with D unresolved. The CDR3 runs 15 residues. Trimming removed 0 bases at V and 9 bases at J, with 15 bases between. Germline V gene data show CDR1 as WSHSY and CDR2 as SAAADI. The CDR3 DNA sequence: TGCGCCAGCAGTGAGTCCGGTCTCGGGCTCGGTGAGCAGTTCTTC. Protein: CASSESGLGLGEQFF.

With regard to this clonotype: Sequence at one end of the junction differs from germline and may be a read error. The chain is built from TRBV11-3 and TRBJ2-3, with unresolved D. Germline values: CDR1 SGHNT, CDR2 YENEEA. This CDR3 has 13 amino acids. CDR3 sequence reads: CANCWGEADTEYF. CDR3 sequence (DNA): TGTGCCAACTGCTGGGGTGAGGCAGATACGGAGTATTTT.

This clonotype came up a few times. No conserved phenylalanine or tryptophan ends this CDR3, so it is likely a read error. The DNA is omitted, as the CDR3 cannot be located on it reliably, and the CDR3 follows TCRdb's listing. V and J are TRBV12-3 or TRBV12-4 and TRBJ2-2. The CDR3 is 14 amino acids long, termini counted. CDR3 sequence: CASIESENTGELLS.

This clonotype was recorded at least ten times. The chain carries TRBV30 and TRBJ1-6; D is unclear. Germline loops: CDR1 GTSNPN, CDR2 SVGIG (reference sequence). The CDR3 loop spans 11 amino acids. V lost 3 bases to trimming and J lost 6 bases, with 3 bases between them. The CDR3 protein is CAWRSNSPLHF. CDR3 coding DNA: TGTGCCTGGAGGTCTAATTCACCCCTCCACTTT.

The chain has TRBV11-2 and TRBJ2-1; TRBD2 might be the D (5 bases). The DNA end lines up better with TRBJ2-7; the J call may be wrong. Germline values: CDR1 SGHAT, CDR2 FQNNGV. This CDR3 spans 14 amino acids. CDR3 coding DNA: TGTGCCAGCAGTTCGGCGGGCCCTGGGAATGTGCAGTACTTC. As protein: CASSSAGPGNVQYF.

As to this clonotype: A much larger clone differs from this one at a single base, so this may be a read error. The chain couples TRBV6-1 to TRBJ1-2; no reliable D call. Trimming took off 0 bases at V and 5 bases at J, with 16 bases between the two ends. CDR3 length equals 16 residues. Germline V gene sequence: CDR1 MNHNS, CDR2 SASEGT. This CDR3 reads CASSEARCGRNYGYTF. In DNA, the CDR3 is TGTGCCAGCAGTGAAGCAAGATGTGGCAGAAATTATGGCTACACCTTC.

With respect to this clonotype: At one end, the junction sequence differs from germline, possibly due to a read error. This sequence joins TRBV28 and TRBJ2-3; TRBD1 might be the D (5 bases). The length of the CDR3 is 11 residues. Germline V gene lookup returns CDR1 MDHEN and CDR2 SYDVKM. The CDR3 sequence is CASSIGDTLYF. CDR3 coding DNA: TGTGCCAGCAGCATAGGGGATACGCTGTATTTT. Filled out from reference TRBV28 and TRBJ2-3, the complete variable domain reads DVKVTQSSRYLVKRTGEKVFLECVQDMDHENMFWYRQDPGLGLRLIYFSYDVKMKEKGDIPEGYSVSREKKERFSLILESASTNQTSMYLCASSIGDTLYFGPGTRLTVL.

With respect to this clonotype: No conserved phenylalanine or tryptophan ends this CDR3, so it is likely a read error. This chain uses TRBV7-9 with TRBJ2-7; D remains ambiguous. The CDR3 is made up of 11 amino acids. Germline CDR1 SEHNR, CDR2 FQNEAQ (reference sequence). The CDR3 reads CDSSPLYEQYL. CDR3 bases: TGTGACAGCAGCCCACTCTACGAGCAGTACTTA.

In this sample, this clonotype turned up many times. The chain combines TRBV5-6 with TRBJ2-3; 12 bases map to TRBD2. This CDR3 has 14 residues. CDR1 SGHDT and CDR2 YYEEEE come from the germline V gene. Trimming removed 8 bases from V and 4 bases from J; junction bases left unmatched: 5. The CDR3 bases are TGTGCCAGTAAGACTAGCGGGAGTGCAGATACGCAGTATTTT. This sequence encodes CASKTSGSADTQYF.

This clonotype was observed many times. The chain is built from TRBV10-2 and TRBJ1-1, with 9 bases lining up with TRBD1. The CDR3 is 15 residues long. The J segment lost 2 bases and the V segment lost 3 bases, leaving 4 bases of the junction unmatched. Per the germline V gene, CDR1 is WSHSY and CDR2 is SAAADI. The chain's CDR3 is CASSEPQGANTEAFF. In DNA, the CDR3 is TGCGCCAGCAGTGAACCACAGGGGGCTAACACTGAAGCTTTCTTT.

The rearrangement uses TRBV11-1 and TRBJ2-1, with 9 bases that match TRBD2. Looked up from germline, CDR1 is SGHAT and CDR2 is FQDESV (reference sequence). The junction had 8 bases not matched to a gene; V was cut back by 5 bases and J by 9 bases. The CDR3 spans 14 residues. The CDR3 coding sequence is TGTGCCAGCAGCCCGGGACTAGCCATGGGTGAGCAGTTCTTC. Protein sequence: CASSPGLAMGEQFF.

This clonotype is labeled medium-sized. This rearrangement joins TRBV6-5 to TRBJ1-3; D not certain. The V and J ends lost 6 bases and 0 bases respectively, with 12 bases between them. The CDR3 runs 15 residues. Germline lookup yields CDR1 MNHEY and CDR2 SVGAGI. This chain's CDR3 is CASRDDRYSGNTIYF. The CDR3 DNA reads as TGTGCCAGCAGAGACGACCGTTACTCTGGAAACACCATATATTTT.

The genes are TRBV11-2 and TRBJ1-1; D is unresolved. V gave up 6 bases and J gave up 14 bases, with 25 bases separating them. Germline CDR1 is SGHAT and CDR2 is FQNNGV. This CDR3 has 14 residues. CDR3 residues: CASSSTPMNTETFF. DNA of the CDR3: TGTGCCAGCAGTTCCACACCCATGAACACTGAAACATTCTTT.

Comments on this clonotype: Just one base apart from a much larger clone, this may be a read error. The chain links TRBV20-1 to TRBJ1-1; TRBD1 might be the D (6 bases). Germline loops: CDR1 DFQATT, CDR2 SNEGSKA (reference sequence). Trimming took 7 bases from V and 1 from J, leaving 19 bases between them. The CDR3 is 15 residues long. As DNA, the CDR3 is TGCAGTGATAGTCCACCGGGACAAAGGAACACTGAAGCTTTCTTT. This translates into CSDSPPGQRNTEAFF.

With respect to this clonotype: Sequence at one end of the junction differs from germline and may be a read error. The J gene is TRBJ2-7, the V gene TRBV5-1, with D maybe TRBD2 (6 bases). This CDR3 contains 12 residues. Germline loops: CDR1 SGHRS, CDR2 YFSETQ. The CDR3 reads CACSWSGDEQYF. CDR3 in DNA: TGCGCCTGCAGCTGGTCGGGGGACGAGCAGTACTTC. The full variable domain, rest sourced from reference TRBV5-1 and TRBJ2-7, is KAGVTQTPRYLIKTRGQQVTLSCSPISGHRSVSWYQQTPGQGLQFLFEYFSETQRNKGNFPGRFSGRQFSNSRSEMNVSTLELGDSALYLCACSWSGDEQYFGPGTRLTVT.